This T cell receptor beta chain was retrieved from a study of T cell responses to AZD1222 COVID-19 vaccine. Regarding this clone: Its antigen is undetermined.

Germline-derived CDR1 and CDR2 are GTSNPN and SVGIG (reference sequence). The CDR3 spans 14 residues. V lost 2 bases to trimming and J lost 1 base; unmatched junction nucleotides: 1. Study conclusions and caveats: Most donors were white British, females outnumbered males, and clonal diversity was possibly underestimated. The number of AZD1222 recipients seropositive at baseline was only 5 to 7. CD4 TCRs associated with vaccination spanned spike, dominating at 160-218 and 743-854. Following two doses of AZD1222, Spike-specific TCR breadth and depth rose.

Sequenced by immunoSEQ multiplex PCR; TCRdb stores in-frame clones only, minus some. The sample has some 150,000 clones; more than 75% are singletons. The specimen comprised peripheral blood, sampled 28 days after the second AZD1222 dose. The chain is built from TRBV30 and TRBJ2-3; the match to TRBD2 covers 9 bases. This clonotype was obtained from an adult who received the AZD1222 COVID-19 vaccine. The DNA of the CDR3 is TGTGCCTGGAGTTCTAGCGGGGGCACAGATACGCAGTATTTT. It specifies CAWSSSGGTDTQYF.